The rows below give T cell receptor beta chains drawn from one sample of a study of shared clonotypes between healthy human individuals. The table came from immunoSEQ multiplex PCR; TCRdb's copy has only in-frame clones and leaves some out. The sample has around 2,000,000 clones; roughly 94% are singletons. Sequences were obtained from naive CD8+ T cells sorted from blood. These receptors all stem from a man younger than 35 in good health. CDR3s include the opening cysteine and the closing phenylalanine or tryptophan. The order of the fields is CDR3 protein, clone size, J gene, V gene. Size is stated for part of the rows, as once, few or many counts, or as a class when the clone is expanded.

cdr3_aa: CAWSATGGDEQYF; clone_size: .; j_call: TRBJ2-7; v_call: TRBV30
cdr3_aa: CASSEAQGRVRETQYF; clone_size: .; j_call: TRBJ2-5; v_call: TRBV6-1
cdr3_aa: CATSRGLAVLDTQYF; clone_size: .; j_call: TRBJ2-3; v_call: TRBV15
cdr3_aa: CASSAGTGYEQYF; clone_size: .; j_call: TRBJ2-7; v_call: TRBV5-1
cdr3_aa: CASSEPKGGDPPSYEQYF; clone_size: .; j_call: TRBJ2-7; v_call: TRBV2
cdr3_aa: CASSRVSETQYF; clone_size: .; j_call: TRBJ2-5; v_call: TRBV6-1
cdr3_aa: CASSLSKGAYGYTF; clone_size: .; j_call: TRBJ1-2; v_call: TRBV27
cdr3_aa: CASSYSRTGGRYGYTF; clone_size: .; j_call: TRBJ1-2; v_call: TRBV6-5
cdr3_aa: CASSQVLAGGTYEQYF; clone_size: .; j_call: TRBJ2-7; v_call: TRBV4-3
cdr3_aa: CASSHRDSSPYNEQFF; clone_size: .; j_call: TRBJ2-1; v_call: TRBV4-1
cdr3_aa: CASSQGNRDYEQYF; clone_size: .; j_call: TRBJ2-7; v_call: TRBV7-9
cdr3_aa: CAWSPRTGTTRNSPLHF; clone_size: .; j_call: TRBJ1-6; v_call: TRBV30
cdr3_aa: CASSEGRGTTYEQYF; clone_size: once; j_call: TRBJ2-7; v_call: TRBV2
cdr3_aa: CASRPNAGSNEKLFF; clone_size: .; j_call: TRBJ1-4; v_call: TRBV28
cdr3_aa: CASSIPKNTEAFF; clone_size: .; j_call: TRBJ1-1; v_call: TRBV19
cdr3_aa: CASSLTGESISTDTQYF; clone_size: .; j_call: TRBJ2-3; v_call: TRBV28
cdr3_aa: CASRPSGDYEQYF; clone_size: .; j_call: TRBJ2-7; v_call: TRBV28
cdr3_aa: CASSPRDSYYEQYF; clone_size: .; j_call: TRBJ2-7; v_call: TRBV18
cdr3_aa: CASSQETSGSSYEQYF; clone_size: .; j_call: TRBJ2-7; v_call: TRBV4-3
cdr3_aa: CASSLHYYTDTQYF; clone_size: .; j_call: TRBJ2-3; v_call: TRBV11-2
cdr3_aa: CASSQYYEGQGSGELFF; clone_size: .; j_call: TRBJ2-2; v_call: TRBV7-9
cdr3_aa: CATSNLQLGNQPQHF; clone_size: .; j_call: TRBJ1-5; v_call: TRBV15
cdr3_aa: CASSLSPNTGELFF; clone_size: .; j_call: TRBJ2-2; v_call: TRBV7-9
cdr3_aa: CASSLQGVAGTQYF; clone_size: .; j_call: TRBJ2-5; v_call: TRBV14
cdr3_aa: CASSLGAPGQPQHF; clone_size: .; j_call: TRBJ1-5; v_call: TRBV7-9
cdr3_aa: CASRRTPGNEQYF; clone_size: .; j_call: TRBJ2-7; v_call: TRBV6-5
cdr3_aa: CASSQSDTDNEQFF; clone_size: .; j_call: TRBJ2-1; v_call: TRBV19
cdr3_aa: CASSDTGGDYEQYF; clone_size: .; j_call: TRBJ2-7; v_call: TRBV5-6